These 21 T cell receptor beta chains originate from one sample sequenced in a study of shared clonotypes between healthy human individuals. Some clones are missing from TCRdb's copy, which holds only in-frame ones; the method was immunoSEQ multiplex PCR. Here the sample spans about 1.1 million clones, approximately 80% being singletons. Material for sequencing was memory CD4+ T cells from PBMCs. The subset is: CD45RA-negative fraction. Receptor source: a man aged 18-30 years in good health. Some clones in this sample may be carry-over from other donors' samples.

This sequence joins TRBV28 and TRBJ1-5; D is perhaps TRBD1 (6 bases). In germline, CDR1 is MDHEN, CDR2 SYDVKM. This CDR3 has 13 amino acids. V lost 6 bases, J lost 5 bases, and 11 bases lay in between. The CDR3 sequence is CASRTGLYQPQHF. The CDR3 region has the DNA TGTGCCAGCAGAACAGGGCTTTATCAGCCCCAGCATTTT. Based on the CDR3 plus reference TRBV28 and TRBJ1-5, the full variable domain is DVKVTQSSRYLVKRTGEKVFLECVQDMDHENMFWYRQDPGLGLRLIYFSYDVKMKEKGDIPEGYSVSREKKERFSLILESASTNQTSMYLCASRTGLYQPQHFGDGTRLSIL.

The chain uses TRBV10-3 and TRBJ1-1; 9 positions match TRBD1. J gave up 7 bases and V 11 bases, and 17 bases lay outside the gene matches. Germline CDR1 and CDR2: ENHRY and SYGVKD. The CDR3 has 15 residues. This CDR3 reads CAGRQPGTGIDEAFF. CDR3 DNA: TGTGCCGGCCGCCAACCCGGGACAGGGATTGATGAAGCTTTCTTT.

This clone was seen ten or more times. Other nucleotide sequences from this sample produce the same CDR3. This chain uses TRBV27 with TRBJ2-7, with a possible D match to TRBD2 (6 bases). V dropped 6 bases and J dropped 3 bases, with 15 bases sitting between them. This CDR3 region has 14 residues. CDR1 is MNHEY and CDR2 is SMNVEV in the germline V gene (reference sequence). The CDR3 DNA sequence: TGTGCCAGCAGCTTCGCGGGGCCCGTCTACGAGCAGTACTTC. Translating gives CASSFAGPVYEQYF.

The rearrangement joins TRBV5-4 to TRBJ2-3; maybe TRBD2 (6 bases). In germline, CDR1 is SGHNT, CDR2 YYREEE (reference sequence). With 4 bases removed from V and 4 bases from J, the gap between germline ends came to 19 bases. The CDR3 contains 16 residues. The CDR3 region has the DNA TGTGCCAGCAGCACCAAGACTAGTGTAGGTTCAGATACGCAGTATTTT. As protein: CASSTKTSVGSDTQYF.

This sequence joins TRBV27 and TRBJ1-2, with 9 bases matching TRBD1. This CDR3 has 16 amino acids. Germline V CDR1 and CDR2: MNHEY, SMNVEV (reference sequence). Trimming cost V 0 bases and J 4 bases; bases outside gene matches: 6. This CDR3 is CASSLSWTGVGYGYTF. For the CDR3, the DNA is TGTGCCAGCAGTTTATCCTGGACAGGGGTGGGCTATGGCTACACCTTC.

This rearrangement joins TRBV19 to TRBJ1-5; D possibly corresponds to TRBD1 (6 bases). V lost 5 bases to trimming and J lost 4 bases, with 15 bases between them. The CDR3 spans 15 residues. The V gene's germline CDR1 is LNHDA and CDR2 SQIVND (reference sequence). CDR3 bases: TGTGCCAGTAGTCAGAGCCGAAGGGGGAATCAGCCCCAGCATTTT. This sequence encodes CASSQSRRGNQPQHF.

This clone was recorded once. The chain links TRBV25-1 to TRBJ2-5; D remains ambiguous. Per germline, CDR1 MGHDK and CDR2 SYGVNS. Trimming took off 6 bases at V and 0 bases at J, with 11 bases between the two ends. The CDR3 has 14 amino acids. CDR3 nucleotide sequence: TGTGCCAGCAGCCCCTTTAATAACCAAGAGACCCAGTACTTC. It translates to CASSPFNNQETQYF.

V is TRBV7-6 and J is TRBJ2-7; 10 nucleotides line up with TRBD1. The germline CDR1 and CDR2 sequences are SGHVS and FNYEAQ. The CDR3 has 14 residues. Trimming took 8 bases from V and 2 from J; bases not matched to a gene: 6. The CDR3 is CASSGTGDTYEQYF. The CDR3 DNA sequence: TGTGCCAGCTCGGGGACAGGGGACACCTACGAGCAGTACTTC.

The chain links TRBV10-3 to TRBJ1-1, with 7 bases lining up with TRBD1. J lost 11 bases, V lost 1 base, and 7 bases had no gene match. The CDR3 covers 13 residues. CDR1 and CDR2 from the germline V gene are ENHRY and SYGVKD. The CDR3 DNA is TGTGCCATCAGTGAGTTTGGACAGGTTGGCGCTTTCTTT. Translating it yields CAISEFGQVGAFF.

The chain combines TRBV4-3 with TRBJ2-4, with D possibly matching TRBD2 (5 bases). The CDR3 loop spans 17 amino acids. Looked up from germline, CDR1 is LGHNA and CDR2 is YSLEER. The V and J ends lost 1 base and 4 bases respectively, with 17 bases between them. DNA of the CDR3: TGCGCCAGCAGCCAAGGGATGGGGAGACTACAGAAAAACATTCAGTACTTC. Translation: CASSQGMGRLQKNIQYF.

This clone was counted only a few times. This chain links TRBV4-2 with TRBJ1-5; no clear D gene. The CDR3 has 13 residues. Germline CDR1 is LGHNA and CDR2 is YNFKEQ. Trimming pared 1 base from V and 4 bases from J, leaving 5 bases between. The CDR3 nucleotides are TGTGCCAGCAGCCAAGCGCAGAATCAGCCCCAGCATTTT. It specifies CASSQAQNQPQHF.

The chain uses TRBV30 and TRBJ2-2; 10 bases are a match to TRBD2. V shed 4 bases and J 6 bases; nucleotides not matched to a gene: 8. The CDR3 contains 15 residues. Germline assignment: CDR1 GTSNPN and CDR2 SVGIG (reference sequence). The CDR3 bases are TGTGCCTGGATGCTCGGGCTAGCGGGAGCCGGGGAGCTGTTTTTT. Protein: CAWMLGLAGAGELFF. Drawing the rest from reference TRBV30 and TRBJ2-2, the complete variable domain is SQTIHQWPATLVQPVGSPLSLECTVEGTSNPNLYWYRQAAGRGLQLLFYSVGIGQISSEVPQNLSASRPQDRQFILSSKKLLLSDSGFYLCAWMLGLAGAGELFFGEGSRLTVL.

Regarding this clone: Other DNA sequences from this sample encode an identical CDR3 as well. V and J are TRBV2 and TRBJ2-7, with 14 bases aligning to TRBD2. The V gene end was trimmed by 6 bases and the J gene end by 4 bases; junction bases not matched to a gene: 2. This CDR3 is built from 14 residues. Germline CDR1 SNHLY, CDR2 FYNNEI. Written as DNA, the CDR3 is TGTGCCAGCAGGGGGACTAGCGGGAGATACGAGCAGTACTTC. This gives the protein CASRGTSGRYEQYF.

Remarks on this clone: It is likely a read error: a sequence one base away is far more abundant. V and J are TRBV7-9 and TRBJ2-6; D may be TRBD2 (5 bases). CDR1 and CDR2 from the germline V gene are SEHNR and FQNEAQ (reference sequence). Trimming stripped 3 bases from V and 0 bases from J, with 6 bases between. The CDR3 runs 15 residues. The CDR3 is CASSFRGSGANVLTF. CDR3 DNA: TGTGCCAGCAGCTTTCGGGGCTCTGGGGCCAACGTCCTGACTTTC.

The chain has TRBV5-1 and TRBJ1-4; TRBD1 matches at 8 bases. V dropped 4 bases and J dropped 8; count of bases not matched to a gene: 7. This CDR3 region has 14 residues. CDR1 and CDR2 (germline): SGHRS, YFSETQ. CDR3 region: CASSTRTGTEKLFF. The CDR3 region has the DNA TGCGCCAGCAGCACCCGGACAGGGACGGAAAAACTGTTTTTT.

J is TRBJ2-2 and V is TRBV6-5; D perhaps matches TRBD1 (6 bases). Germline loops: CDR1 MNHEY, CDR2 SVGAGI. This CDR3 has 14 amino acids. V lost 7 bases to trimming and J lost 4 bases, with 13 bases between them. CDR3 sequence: CASTTGWRTGELFF. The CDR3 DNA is TGTGCCAGCACCACAGGGTGGCGCACCGGGGAGCTGTTTTTT.

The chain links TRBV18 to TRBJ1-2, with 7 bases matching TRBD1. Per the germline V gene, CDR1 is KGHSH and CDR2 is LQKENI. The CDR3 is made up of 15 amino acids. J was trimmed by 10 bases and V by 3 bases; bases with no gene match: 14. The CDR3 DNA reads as TGTGCCAGCTCACCGATAACGGGACAGTCCAGTAACTACACCTTC. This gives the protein CASSPITGQSSNYTF. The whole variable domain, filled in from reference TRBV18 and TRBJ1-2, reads NAGVMQNPRHLVRRRGQEARLRCSPMKGHSHVYWYRQLPEEGLKFMVYLQKENIIDESGMPKERFSAEFPKEGPSILRIQQVVRGDSAAYFCASSPITGQSSNYTFGSGTRLTVV.

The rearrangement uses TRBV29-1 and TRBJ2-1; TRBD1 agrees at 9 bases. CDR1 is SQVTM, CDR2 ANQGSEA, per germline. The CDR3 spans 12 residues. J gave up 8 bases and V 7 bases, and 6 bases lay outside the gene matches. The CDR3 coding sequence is TGCAGCGCCCGGGACAGGGTGTATGAGCAGTTCTTC. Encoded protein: CSARDRVYEQFF.

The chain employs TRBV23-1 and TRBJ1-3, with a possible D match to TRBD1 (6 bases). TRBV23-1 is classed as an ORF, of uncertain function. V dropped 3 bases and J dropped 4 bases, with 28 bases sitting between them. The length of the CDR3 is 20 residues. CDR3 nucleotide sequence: TGCGCCAGCAGTCACTCGGGGCCAGGGGATATTCATGTGGGAGGAAACACCATATATTTT. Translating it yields CASSHSGPGDIHVGGNTIYF.

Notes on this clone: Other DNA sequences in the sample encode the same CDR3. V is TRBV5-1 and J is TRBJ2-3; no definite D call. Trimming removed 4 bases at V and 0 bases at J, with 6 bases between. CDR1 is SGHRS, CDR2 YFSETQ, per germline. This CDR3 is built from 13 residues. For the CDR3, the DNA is TGCGCCAGCAGCACCGCTAGCACAGATACGCAGTATTTT. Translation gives CASSTASTDTQYF.

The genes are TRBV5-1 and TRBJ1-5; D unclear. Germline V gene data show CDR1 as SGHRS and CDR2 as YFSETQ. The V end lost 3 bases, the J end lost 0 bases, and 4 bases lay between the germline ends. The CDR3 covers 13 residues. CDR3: CASSSYSNQPQHF. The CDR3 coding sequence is TGCGCCAGCAGCTCCTATAGCAATCAGCCCCAGCATTTT.